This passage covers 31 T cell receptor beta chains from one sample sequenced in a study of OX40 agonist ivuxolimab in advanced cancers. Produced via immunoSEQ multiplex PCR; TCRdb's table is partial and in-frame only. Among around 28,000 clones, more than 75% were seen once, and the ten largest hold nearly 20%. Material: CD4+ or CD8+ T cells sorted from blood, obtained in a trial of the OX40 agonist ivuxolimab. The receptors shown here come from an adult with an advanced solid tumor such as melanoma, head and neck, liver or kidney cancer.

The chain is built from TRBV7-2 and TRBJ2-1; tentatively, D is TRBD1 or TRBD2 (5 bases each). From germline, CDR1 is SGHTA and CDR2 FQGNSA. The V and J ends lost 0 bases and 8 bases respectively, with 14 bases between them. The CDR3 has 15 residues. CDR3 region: CASSLAFAGSYEQFF. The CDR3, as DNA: TGTGCCAGCAGCTTAGCTTTTGCAGGGAGCTATGAGCAGTTCTTC.

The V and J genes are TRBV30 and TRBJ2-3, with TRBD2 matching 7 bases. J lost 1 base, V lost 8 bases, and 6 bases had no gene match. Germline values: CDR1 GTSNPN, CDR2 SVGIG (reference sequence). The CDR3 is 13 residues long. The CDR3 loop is CAAAGLGTDTQYF. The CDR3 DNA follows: TGTGCCGCAGCGGGGCTCGGCACAGATACGCAGTATTTT.

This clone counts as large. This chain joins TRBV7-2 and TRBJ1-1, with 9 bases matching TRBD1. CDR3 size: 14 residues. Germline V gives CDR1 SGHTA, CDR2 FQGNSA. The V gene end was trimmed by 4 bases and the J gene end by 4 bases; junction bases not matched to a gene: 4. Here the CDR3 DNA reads TGTGCCAGCAGCTGGGGGACAGGGCCCACTGAAGCTTTCTTT. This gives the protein CASSWGTGPTEAFF.

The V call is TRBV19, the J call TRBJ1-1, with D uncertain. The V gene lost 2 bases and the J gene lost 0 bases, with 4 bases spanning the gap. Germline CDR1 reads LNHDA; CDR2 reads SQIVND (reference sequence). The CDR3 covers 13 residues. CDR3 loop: CASSISMNTEAFF. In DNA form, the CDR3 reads TGTGCCAGTAGTATATCCATGAACACTGAAGCTTTCTTT.

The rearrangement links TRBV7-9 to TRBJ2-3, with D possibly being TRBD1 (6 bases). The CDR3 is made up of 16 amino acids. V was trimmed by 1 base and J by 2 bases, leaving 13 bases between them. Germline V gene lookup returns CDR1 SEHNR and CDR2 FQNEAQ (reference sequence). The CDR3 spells CASSLGARGPTDTQYF. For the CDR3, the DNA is TGTGCCAGCAGCTTAGGGGCCAGGGGACCCACAGATACGCAGTATTTT.

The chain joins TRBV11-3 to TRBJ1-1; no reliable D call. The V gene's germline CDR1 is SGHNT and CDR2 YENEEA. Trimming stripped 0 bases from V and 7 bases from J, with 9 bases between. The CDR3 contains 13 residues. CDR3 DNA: TGTGCCAGCAGCTTAGAGGGTCAGATTGAAGCTTTCTTT. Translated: CASSLEGQIEAFF.

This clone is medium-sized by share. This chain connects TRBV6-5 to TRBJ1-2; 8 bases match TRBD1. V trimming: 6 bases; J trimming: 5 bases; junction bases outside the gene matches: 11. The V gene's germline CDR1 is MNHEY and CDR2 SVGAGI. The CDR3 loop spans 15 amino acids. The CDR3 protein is CASSPQTGATYGYTF. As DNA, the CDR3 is TGTGCCAGCAGCCCCCAGACAGGGGCCACGTATGGCTACACCTTC.

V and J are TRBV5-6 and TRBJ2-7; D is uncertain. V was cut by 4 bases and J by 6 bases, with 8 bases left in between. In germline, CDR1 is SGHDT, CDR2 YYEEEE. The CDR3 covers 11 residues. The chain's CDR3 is CASSGVSEQYF. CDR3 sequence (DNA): TGTGCCAGCAGCGGCGTTAGCGAGCAGTACTTC.

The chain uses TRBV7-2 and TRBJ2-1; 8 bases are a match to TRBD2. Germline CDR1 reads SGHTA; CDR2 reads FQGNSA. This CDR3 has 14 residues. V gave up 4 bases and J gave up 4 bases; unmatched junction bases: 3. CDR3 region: CASSSGLGYNEQFF. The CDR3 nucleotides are TGTGCCAGCAGCTCGGGACTAGGTTACAATGAGCAGTTCTTC.

The CDR3 nucleotides read TGTGCCGTGCGGGACACCGTCTTTCAGCCCCAGCATTTT. Protein product: CAVRDTVFQPQHF. This chain joins TRBV7-9 and TRBJ1-5; tentatively, D is TRBD1 (6 bases). Trimming cost V 11 bases and J 6 bases, with 17 bases left between them. Looked up from germline, CDR1 is SEHNR and CDR2 is FQNEAQ (reference sequence). This CDR3 is built from 13 residues.

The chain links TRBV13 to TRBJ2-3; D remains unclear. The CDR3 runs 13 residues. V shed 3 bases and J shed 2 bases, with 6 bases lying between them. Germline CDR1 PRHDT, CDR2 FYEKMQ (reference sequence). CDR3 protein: CASSLRYTDTQYF. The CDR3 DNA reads TGTGCCAGCAGCTTGAGGTACACAGATACGCAGTATTTT.

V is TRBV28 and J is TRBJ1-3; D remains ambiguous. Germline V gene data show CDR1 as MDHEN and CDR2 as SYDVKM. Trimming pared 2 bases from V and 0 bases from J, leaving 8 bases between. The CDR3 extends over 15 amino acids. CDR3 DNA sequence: TGTGCCAGCAGTTTAGGGTGGGGCTCTGGAAACACCATATATTTT. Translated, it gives CASSLGWGSGNTIYF.

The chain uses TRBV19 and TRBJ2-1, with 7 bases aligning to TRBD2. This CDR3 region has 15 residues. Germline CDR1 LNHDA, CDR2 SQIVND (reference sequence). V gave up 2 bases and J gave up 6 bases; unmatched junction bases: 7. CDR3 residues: CASSISGNGLNEQFF. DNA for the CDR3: TGTGCCAGTAGTATAAGCGGGAACGGGCTCAATGAGCAGTTCTTC.

CDR3 region: CASSQDALGLAANSYEQYF. DNA for the CDR3: TGCGCCAGCAGCCAAGACGCCTTAGGGCTAGCGGCCAACTCCTACGAGCAGTACTTC. The chain couples TRBV4-1 to TRBJ2-7; 7 nucleotides match TRBD2. The CDR3 runs to 19 residues. Germline-derived CDR1 and CDR2 are MGHRA and YSYEKL. V was clipped by 0 bases and J by 0 bases; unmatched bases: 14.

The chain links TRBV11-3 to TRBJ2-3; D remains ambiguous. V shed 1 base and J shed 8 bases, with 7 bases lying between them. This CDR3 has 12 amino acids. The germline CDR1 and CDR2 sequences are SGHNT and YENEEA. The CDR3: CASSLVGVTQYF. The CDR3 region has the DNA TGTGCCAGCAGCTTAGTCGGTGTTACGCAGTATTTT.

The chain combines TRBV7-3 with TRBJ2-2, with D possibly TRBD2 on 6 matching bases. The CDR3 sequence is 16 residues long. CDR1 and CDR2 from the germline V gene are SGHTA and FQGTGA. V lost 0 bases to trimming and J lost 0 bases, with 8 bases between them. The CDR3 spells CASSLTEGTNTGELFF. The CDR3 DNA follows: TGTGCCAGCAGCTTAACGGAGGGAACGAACACCGGGGAGCTGTTTTTT.

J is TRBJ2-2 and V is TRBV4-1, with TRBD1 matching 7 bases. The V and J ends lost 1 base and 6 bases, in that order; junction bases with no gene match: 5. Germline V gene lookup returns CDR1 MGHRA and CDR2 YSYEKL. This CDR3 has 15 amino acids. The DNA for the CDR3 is TGCGCCAGCAGCCAAGTGGGTCAGGGGGCCGGGGAGCTGTTTTTT. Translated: CASSQVGQGAGELFF.

CDR3 loop: CASSRTGVFNYGYTF. CDR3 bases: TGTGCCAGTAGTCGCACAGGGGTTTTTAACTATGGCTACACCTTC. This rearrangement joins TRBV19 to TRBJ1-2; 7 bases align to TRBD1. Germline CDR1 LNHDA, CDR2 SQIVND (reference sequence). This CDR3 region has 15 residues. The V gene end was trimmed by 5 bases and the J gene end by 1 base; junction bases not matched to a gene: 7.

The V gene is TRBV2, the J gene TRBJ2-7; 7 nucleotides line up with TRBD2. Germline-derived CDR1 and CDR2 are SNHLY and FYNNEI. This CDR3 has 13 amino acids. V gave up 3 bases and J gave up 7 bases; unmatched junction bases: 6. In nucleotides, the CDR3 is TGTGCCAGCAGTGATCGCGGGAGTGAAGAGCAGTACTTC. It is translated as CASSDRGSEEQYF.

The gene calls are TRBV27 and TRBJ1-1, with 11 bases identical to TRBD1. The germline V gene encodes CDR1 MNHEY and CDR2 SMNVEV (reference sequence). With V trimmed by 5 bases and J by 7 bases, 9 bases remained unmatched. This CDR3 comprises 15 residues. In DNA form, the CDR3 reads TGTGCCAGCAGTCCAACGGACAGGGGGCTAGATGAAGCTTTCTTT. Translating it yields CASSPTDRGLDEAFF.

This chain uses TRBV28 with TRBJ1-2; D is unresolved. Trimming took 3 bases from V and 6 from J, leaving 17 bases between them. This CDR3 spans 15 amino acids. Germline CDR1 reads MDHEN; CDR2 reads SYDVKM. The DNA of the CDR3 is TGTGCCAGCAGTTTCTGGGTTTGGGCCGGGGATGGCTACACCTTC. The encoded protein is CASSFWVWAGDGYTF.

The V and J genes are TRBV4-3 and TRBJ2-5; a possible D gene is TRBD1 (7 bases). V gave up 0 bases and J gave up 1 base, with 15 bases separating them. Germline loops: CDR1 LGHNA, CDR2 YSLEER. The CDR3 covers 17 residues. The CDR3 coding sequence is TGCGCCAGCAGCCAAGAACTGGAGGGGGCAGCCCAAGAGACCCAGTACTTC. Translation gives CASSQELEGAAQETQYF.

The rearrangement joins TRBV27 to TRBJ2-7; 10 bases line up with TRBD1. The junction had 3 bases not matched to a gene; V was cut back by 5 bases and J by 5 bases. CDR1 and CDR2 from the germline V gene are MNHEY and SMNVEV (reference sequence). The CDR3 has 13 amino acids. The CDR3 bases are TGTGCCAGCAGTCCGGGACAGGGGAACGAGCAGTACTTC. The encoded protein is CASSPGQGNEQYF.

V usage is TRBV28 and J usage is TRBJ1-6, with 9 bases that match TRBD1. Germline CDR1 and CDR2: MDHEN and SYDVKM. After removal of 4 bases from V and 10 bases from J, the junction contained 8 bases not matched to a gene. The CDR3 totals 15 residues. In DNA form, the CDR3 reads TGTGCCAGCAGTTCTACAGGGGGCTTTGGGTCACCCCTCCACTTT. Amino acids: CASSSTGGFGSPLHF.

This CDR3 is CASSIIPISGSTEAFF. CDR3 DNA: TGTGCCAGTAGTATAATCCCAATATCGGGCAGCACTGAAGCTTTCTTT. J is TRBJ1-1 and V is TRBV19; D gene ambiguous. The V and J ends lost 2 bases and 4 bases respectively, with 17 bases between them. From germline, CDR1 is LNHDA and CDR2 SQIVND (reference sequence). This CDR3 contains 16 residues.

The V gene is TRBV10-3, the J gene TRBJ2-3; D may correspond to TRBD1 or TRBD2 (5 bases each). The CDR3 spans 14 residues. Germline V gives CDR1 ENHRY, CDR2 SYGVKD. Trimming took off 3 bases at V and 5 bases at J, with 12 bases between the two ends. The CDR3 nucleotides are TGTGCCATCAGTGAACGGGGCAGTGAAGATACGCAGTATTTT. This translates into CAISERGSEDTQYF.

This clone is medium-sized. The CDR3 coding sequence is TGTGCCAGCAGCCGAGAGGGAGAAGCTTTCTTT. This sequence encodes CASSREGEAFF. This chain links TRBV5-5 with TRBJ1-1, with D uncertain. This CDR3 comprises 11 residues. Trimming left V 4 bases short and J 8 bases short, with 9 bases between. Germline values: CDR1 SGHKS, CDR2 YYEKEE (reference sequence).

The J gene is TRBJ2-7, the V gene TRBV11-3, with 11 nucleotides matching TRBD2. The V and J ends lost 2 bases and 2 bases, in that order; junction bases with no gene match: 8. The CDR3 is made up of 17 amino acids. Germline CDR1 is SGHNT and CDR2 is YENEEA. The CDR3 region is CASSLPYLSGRAYEQYF. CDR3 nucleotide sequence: TGTGCCAGCAGCTTACCCTATCTTAGCGGGAGGGCCTACGAGCAGTACTTC.

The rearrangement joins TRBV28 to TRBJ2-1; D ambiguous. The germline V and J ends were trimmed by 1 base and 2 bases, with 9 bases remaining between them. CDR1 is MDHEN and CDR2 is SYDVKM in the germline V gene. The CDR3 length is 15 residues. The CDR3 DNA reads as TGTGCCAGCAGTTTATCTCATGAGACCTACAATGAGCAGTTCTTC. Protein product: CASSLSHETYNEQFF.

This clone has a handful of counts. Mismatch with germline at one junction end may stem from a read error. This chain's CDR3 is CASSQLGSGRLPSF. CDR3 sequence (DNA): TGCGCCAGCAGCCAGTTAGGTAGCGGGAGGCTCCCCTCCTTT. This rearrangement joins TRBV4-1 to TRBJ2-3; 10 bases agree with TRBD2. Germline lookup yields CDR1 MGHRA and CDR2 YSYEKL. This CDR3 is built from 14 residues.

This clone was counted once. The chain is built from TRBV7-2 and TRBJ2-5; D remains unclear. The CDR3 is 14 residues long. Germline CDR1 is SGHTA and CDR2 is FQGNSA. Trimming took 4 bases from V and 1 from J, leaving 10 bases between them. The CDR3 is CASSWTGSQETQYF. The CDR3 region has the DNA TGTGCCAGCAGCTGGACGGGCTCCCAAGAGACCCAGTACTTC.